The entry below describes one T cell receptor beta chain. Its antigen is not identified. Per germline, CDR1 MNHEY and CDR2 SMNVEV (reference sequence). This CDR3 spans 16 amino acids. V lost 7 bases and J lost 1; bases outside the gene matches: 7. The data derive from a study of identical twins. Study observations and caveats: Possibly, invariant MAIT and iNKT cells partly confounded zero-insertion analyses. Abundant beta clonotypes from cord blood had fewer insertions, unlike memory repertoires, which showed none. Compared with unrelated sharing, twin-shared out-of-frame alpha sequences had more low-probability sequences.

TCRdb reprocessed the 5' RACE reads with MiXCR, giving one entry per CDR3 protein. The profile shows 250,000 to 300,000 distinct CDR3 sequences, about 8.3% of them singletons. This sample was shared with a second study, whose subject was yellow fever vaccine responses in identical twins. That report adds: Each twin's T cell response to the vaccine was reported to look partly convergent and partly personalized.

This rearrangement joins TRBV27 to TRBJ2-2; 9 nucleotides match TRBD1. Sequencing used CD8+ T cells sorted from blood. The receptor's source is a woman younger than 30 in good health. The CDR3, as DNA: TGTGCCAGCACCCTCCCGGACAGGGGGAACACCGGGGAGCTGTTTTTT. It codes for CASTLPDRGNTGELFF.